This T cell receptor (beta chain) was profiled in a study of blood T cell repertoires in COVID-19. Study-level information: Specimens from acute and convalescent COVID-19 originated in the United States, Italy and Spain. The analysed material was cDNA or gDNA that came from T cells, B-cell-depleted T cells, or PBMCs.

This clone was seen a handful of times. Per the authors' pipeline: Reference gene primer amplification in the assay estimated nucleated cell counts. The method was immunoSEQ multiplex PCR; TCRdb's version includes in-frame clones alone and lacks a portion of them. V and J calls and clone size are given by that table; D and trimming were obtained from the DNA. The table has 150,000 to 200,000 clones, about 86% seen once. The source of this sequence is a man in his thirties or forties with active or convalescent COVID-19. The sequenced sample consisted of peripheral blood.

The CDR3 is CASRGLGKGAYEQYV. CDR3 bases: TGTGCCAGCAGGGGCCTCGGAAAGGGGGCCTACGAGCAGTACGTC. The chain carries TRBV6-5 and TRBJ2-7, with a weak D call TRBD1 (6 bases). Trimming pared 6 bases from V and 2 bases from J, leaving 17 bases between. The CDR3 runs to 15 residues. The germline CDR1 and CDR2 sequences are MNHEY and SVGAGI.